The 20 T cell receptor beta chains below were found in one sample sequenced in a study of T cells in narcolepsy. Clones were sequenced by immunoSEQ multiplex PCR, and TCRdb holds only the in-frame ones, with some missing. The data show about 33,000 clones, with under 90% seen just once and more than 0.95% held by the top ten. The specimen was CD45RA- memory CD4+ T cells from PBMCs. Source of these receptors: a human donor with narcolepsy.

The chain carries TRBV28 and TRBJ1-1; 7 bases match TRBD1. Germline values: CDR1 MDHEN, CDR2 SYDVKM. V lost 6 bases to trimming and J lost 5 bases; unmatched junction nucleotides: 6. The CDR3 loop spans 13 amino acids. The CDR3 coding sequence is TGTGCCAGCAGGCGATCGACAGGGACTGAAGCTTTCTTT. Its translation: CASRRSTGTEAFF. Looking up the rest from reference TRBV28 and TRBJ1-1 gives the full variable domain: DVKVTQSSRYLVKRTGEKVFLECVQDMDHENMFWYRQDPGLGLRLIYFSYDVKMKEKGDIPEGYSVSREKKERFSLILESASTNQTSMYLCASRRSTGTEAFFGQGTRLTVV.

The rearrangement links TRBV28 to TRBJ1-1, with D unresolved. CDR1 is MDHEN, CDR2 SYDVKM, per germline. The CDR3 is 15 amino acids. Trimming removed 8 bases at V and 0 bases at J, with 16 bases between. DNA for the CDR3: TGTGCCAGCTTTCGAGAACTAGTCATGAACACTGAAGCTTTCTTT. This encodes CASFRELVMNTEAFF.

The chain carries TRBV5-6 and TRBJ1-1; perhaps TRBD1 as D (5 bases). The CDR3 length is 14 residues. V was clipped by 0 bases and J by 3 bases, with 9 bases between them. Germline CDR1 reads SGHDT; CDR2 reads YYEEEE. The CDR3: CASSLAGADTEAFF. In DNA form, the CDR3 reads TGTGCCAGCAGCTTGGCCGGGGCAGACACTGAAGCTTTCTTT.

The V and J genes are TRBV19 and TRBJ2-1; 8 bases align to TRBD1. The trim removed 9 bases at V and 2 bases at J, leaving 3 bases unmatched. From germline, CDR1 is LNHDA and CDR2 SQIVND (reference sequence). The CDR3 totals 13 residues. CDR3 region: CASKQGAYNEQFF. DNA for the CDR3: TGTGCCAGCAAACAGGGGGCCTACAATGAGCAGTTCTTC.

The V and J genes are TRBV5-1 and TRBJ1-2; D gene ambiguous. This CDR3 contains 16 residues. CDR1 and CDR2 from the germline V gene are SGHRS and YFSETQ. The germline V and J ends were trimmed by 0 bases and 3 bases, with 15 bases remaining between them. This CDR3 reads CASSLAGLRSDYGYTF. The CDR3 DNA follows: TGCGCCAGCAGCTTGGCCGGACTCCGATCAGACTATGGCTACACCTTC.

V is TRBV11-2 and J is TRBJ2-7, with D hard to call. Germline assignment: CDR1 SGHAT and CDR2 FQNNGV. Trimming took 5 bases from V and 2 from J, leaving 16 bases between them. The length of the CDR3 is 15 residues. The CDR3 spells CASSPKLAAPYEQYF. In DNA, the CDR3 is TGTGCCAGCAGCCCTAAGTTGGCGGCCCCCTACGAGCAGTACTTC.

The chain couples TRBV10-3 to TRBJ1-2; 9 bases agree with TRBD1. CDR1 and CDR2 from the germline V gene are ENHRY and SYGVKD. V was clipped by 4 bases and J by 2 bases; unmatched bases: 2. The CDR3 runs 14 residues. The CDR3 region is CAISGTGENYGYTF. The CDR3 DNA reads TGTGCCATCAGTGGGACAGGGGAAAACTATGGCTACACCTTC.

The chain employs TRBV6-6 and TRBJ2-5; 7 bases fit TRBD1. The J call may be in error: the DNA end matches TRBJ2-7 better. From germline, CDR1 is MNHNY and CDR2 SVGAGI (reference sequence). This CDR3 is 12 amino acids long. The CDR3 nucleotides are TGTGCCAGCAGTGGGACAGCCTACGAGCAGTACTTC. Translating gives CASSGTAYEQYF.

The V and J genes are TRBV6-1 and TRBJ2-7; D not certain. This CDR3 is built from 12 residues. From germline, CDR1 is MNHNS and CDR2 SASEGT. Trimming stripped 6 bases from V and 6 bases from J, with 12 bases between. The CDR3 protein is CASSDRPVEQYF. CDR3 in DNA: TGTGCCAGCAGCGACCGTCCCGTCGAGCAGTACTTC.

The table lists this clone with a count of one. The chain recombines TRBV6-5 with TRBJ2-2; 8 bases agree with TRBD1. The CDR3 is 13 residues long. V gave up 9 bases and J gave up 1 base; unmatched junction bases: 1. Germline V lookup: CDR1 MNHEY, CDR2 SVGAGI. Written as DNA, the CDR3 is TGTGCCAGTGACAGGGGGAACACCGGGGAGCTGTTTTTT. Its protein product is CASDRGNTGELFF.

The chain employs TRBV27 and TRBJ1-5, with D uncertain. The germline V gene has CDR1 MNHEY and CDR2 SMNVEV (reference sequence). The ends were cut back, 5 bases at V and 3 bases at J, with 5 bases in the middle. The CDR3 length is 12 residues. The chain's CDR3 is CASSPHNQPQHF. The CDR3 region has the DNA TGTGCCAGCAGTCCCCACAATCAGCCCCAGCATTTT.

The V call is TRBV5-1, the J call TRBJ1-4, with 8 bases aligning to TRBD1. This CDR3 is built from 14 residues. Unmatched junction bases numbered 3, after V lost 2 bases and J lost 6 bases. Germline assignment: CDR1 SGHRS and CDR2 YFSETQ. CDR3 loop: CASSLGQGHEKLFF. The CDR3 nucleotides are TGCGCCAGCAGCTTAGGACAGGGTCATGAAAAACTGTTTTTT.

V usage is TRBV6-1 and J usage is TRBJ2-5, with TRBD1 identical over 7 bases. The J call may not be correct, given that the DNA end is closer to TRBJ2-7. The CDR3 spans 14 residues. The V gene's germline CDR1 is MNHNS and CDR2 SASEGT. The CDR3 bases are TGTGCCAGCAGTATGAAAAGGGACAGTTACGAGCAGTACTTC. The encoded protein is CASSMKRDSYEQYF.

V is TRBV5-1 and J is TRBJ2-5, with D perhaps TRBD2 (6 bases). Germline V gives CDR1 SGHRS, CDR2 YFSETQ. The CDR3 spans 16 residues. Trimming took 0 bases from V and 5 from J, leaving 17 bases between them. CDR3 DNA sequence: TGCGCCAGCAGCTTGGCCAATCAGGGAGGTCACGAGACCCAGTACTTC. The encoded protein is CASSLANQGGHETQYF.

This CDR3 is CASISMAVNTEAFF. The CDR3 DNA follows: TGTGCCAGCATATCTATGGCAGTTAACACTGAAGCTTTCTTT. This chain uses TRBV6-5 with TRBJ1-1, with D unresolved. V was trimmed by 7 bases and J by 2 bases, leaving 14 bases between them. This CDR3 has 14 residues. Germline values: CDR1 MNHEY, CDR2 SVGAGI.

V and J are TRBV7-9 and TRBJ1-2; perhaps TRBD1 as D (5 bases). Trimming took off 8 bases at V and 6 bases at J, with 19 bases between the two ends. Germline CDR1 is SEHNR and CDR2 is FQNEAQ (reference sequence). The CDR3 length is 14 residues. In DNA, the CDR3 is TGTGCCAGCTCCCCGTCAGGGTTTGAGGATGGCTACACCTTC. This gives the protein CASSPSGFEDGYTF. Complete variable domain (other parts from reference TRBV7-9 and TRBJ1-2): DTGVSQNPRHKITKRGQNVTFRCDPISEHNRLYWYRQTLGQGPEFLTYFQNEAQLEKSRLLSDRFSAERPKGSFSTLEIQRTEQGDSAMYLCASSPSGFEDGYTFGSGTRLTVV.

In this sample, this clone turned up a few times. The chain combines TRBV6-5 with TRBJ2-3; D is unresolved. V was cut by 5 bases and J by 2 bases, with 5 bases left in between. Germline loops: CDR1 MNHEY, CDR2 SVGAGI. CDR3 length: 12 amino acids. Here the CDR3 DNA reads TGTGCCAGCAGTCCGTACACAGATACGCAGTATTTT. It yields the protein CASSPYTDTQYF.

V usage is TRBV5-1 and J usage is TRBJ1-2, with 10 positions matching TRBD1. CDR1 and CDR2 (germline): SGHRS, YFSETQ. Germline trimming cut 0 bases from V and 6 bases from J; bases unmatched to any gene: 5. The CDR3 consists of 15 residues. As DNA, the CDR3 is TGCGCCAGCAGCTTGGGGACAGGGGGGCAAGATGGCTACACCTTC. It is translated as CASSLGTGGQDGYTF. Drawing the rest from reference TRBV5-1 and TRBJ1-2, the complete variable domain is KAGVTQTPRYLIKTRGQQVTLSCSPISGHRSVSWYQQTPGQGLQFLFEYFSETQRNKGNFPGRFSGRQFSNSRSEMNVSTLELGDSALYLCASSLGTGGQDGYTFGSGTRLTVV.

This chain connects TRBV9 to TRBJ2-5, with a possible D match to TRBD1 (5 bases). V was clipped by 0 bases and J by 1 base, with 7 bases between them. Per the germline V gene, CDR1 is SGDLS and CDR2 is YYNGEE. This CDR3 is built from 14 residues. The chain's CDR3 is CASSVGGPQETQYF. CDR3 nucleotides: TGTGCCAGCAGCGTAGGGGGCCCCCAAGAGACCCAGTACTTC.

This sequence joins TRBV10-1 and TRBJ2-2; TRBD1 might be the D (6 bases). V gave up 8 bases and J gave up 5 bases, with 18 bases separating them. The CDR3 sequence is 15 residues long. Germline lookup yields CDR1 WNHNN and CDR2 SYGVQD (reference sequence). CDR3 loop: CASREGGFLTGELFF. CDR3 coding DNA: TGCGCCAGCCGGGAAGGGGGATTTCTTACCGGGGAGCTGTTTTTT.